This T cell receptor beta chain was recovered during a study of beta chain features in type 1 diabetes. Study-wide background: Taken together, all samples contributed 90 million to 140 million examined sorted cells.

The study, taken as a whole, reports: Moderate but significant shortening of TCRB CDR3s was recorded in all four CD4+ subsets from Type 1 diabetes patients. Naive, central memory and Treg TCRB repertoires appeared more alike in patients than in healthy donors.

Germline CDR1 is KGHSH and CDR2 is LQKENI. V lost 3 bases and J 0 bases, leaving 6 bases between the germline ends. The CDR3 runs to 14 residues. Since all of the isolated RNA was reverse transcribed, expressed TCRB transcripts were what got sequenced. Read counts averaged roughly 3.7 million for samples of naive, central memory and regulatory T cells. The repertoire was sequenced with immunoSEQ multiplex PCR; TCRdb's copy has only in-frame clones and lacks some. The sample has roughly 400,000 clones, over 8.5% seen once; the top ten hold over 0.45%. Sorting of CD4+ naive, central memory, regulatory and stem cell-like memory cells was performed via CD45RO/CCR7/CD25/CD127/CD95/CD27. This clone was seen a handful of times. Antigen unknown.

This sequence joins TRBV18 and TRBJ1-3; D uncertain. The receptor comes from a young man with type 1 diabetes. The specimen was central memory CD4+ T cells from blood. CDR3 sequence (DNA): TGTGCCAGCTCACCGGTCGACTCTGGAAACACCATATATTTT. Protein: CASSPVDSGNTIYF.